Below, 17 T cell receptor beta chains from the same sample are listed, as sequenced in a study of OX40 agonist ivuxolimab in advanced cancers. Assay: immunoSEQ multiplex PCR; the TCRdb copy retains only in-frame clones and omits some. Here the sample spans tens of thousands of clones, roughly four fifths being singletons. Sequences were derived from CD4+ or CD8+ T cells sorted from blood, sampled in a trial of the OX40 agonist ivuxolimab. Receptors originate from an adult with an advanced solid tumor such as melanoma, head and neck, liver or kidney cancer.

The chain joins TRBV2 to TRBJ2-1; D uncertain. Per germline, CDR1 SNHLY and CDR2 FYNNEI. V was pared by 1 base and J by 8 bases, with 12 bases between. The CDR3 covers 14 residues. Here the CDR3 DNA reads TGTGCCAGCAGTGAAGTGGACCCCGGTGATGAGCAGTTCTTC. It encodes CASSEVDPGDEQFF.

V usage is TRBV19 and J usage is TRBJ1-5, with D possibly being TRBD1 (5 bases). The V and J ends lost 5 bases and 6 bases respectively, with 20 bases between them. The germline CDR1 and CDR2 sequences are LNHDA and SQIVND (reference sequence). The CDR3 covers 16 residues. The CDR3 sequence is CASSAQGWGDIQPQHF. Here the CDR3 DNA reads TGTGCCAGTAGTGCGCAGGGATGGGGGGATATTCAGCCCCAGCATTTT.

The chain carries TRBV6-1 and TRBJ2-3; TRBD1 aligns across 8 bases. The CDR3 sequence is 15 residues long. After removal of 4 bases from V and 0 bases from J, the junction contained 3 bases not matched to a gene. Germline V gives CDR1 MNHNS, CDR2 SASEGT. DNA of the CDR3: TGTGCCAGCAGTGCCCGGACAGGGAGCACAGATACGCAGTATTTT. This gives the protein CASSARTGSTDTQYF.

The gene calls are TRBV5-1 and TRBJ1-1; tentative D call: TRBD1 (5 bases). V was trimmed by 0 bases and J by 3 bases, leaving 6 bases between them. The CDR3 loop spans 13 amino acids. Germline V gene data show CDR1 as SGHRS and CDR2 as YFSETQ. CDR3 amino acids: CASSLEQDTEAFF. The CDR3 DNA is TGCGCCAGCAGCTTGGAACAGGACACTGAAGCTTTCTTT. The full variable domain, completed using reference TRBV5-1 and TRBJ1-1, is KAGVTQTPRYLIKTRGQQVTLSCSPISGHRSVSWYQQTPGQGLQFLFEYFSETQRNKGNFPGRFSGRQFSNSRSEMNVSTLELGDSALYLCASSLEQDTEAFFGQGTRLTVV.

V and J are TRBV6-1 and TRBJ1-2, with D possibly TRBD1 on 6 matching bases. Germline V gives CDR1 MNHNS, CDR2 SASEGT. The CDR3 runs to 13 residues. The germline V and J ends were trimmed by 6 bases and 6 bases, with 14 bases remaining between them. The DNA of the CDR3 is TGTGCCAGCAGCCGCTCGGGGGGGCATGGCTACACCTTC. Protein: CASSRSGGHGYTF.

The chain recombines TRBV5-6 with TRBJ2-6, with unresolved D. Trimming cost V 0 bases and J 0 bases, with 10 bases left between them. Germline V lookup: CDR1 SGHDT, CDR2 YYEEEE. This CDR3 comprises 17 residues. DNA for the CDR3: TGTGCCAGCAGCTTGGGGTGGCGGAGCTCTGGGGCCAACGTCCTGACTTTC. This translates into CASSLGWRSSGANVLTF.

This clone was observed once. This chain connects TRBV5-6 to TRBJ2-5; 10 nucleotides align to TRBD2. CDR1 SGHDT and CDR2 YYEEEE come from the germline V gene. With 3 bases clipped from V and 9 bases from J, the junction kept 8 bases outside the gene matches. There are 14 residues in the CDR3. The CDR3 nucleotides are TGTGCCAGCAGCTCAGCGGGGGGGCTTGGGGCCCAGTACTTC. Amino acids: CASSSAGGLGAQYF. The variable domain in full, with the rest retrieved from reference TRBV5-6 and TRBJ2-5, is DAGVTQSPTHLIKTRGQQVTLRCSPKSGHDTVSWYQQALGQGPQFIFQYYEEEERQRGNFPDRFSGHQFPNYSSELNVNALLLGDSALYLCASSSAGGLGAQYFGPGTRLLVL.

V gene TRBV5-4 combines with J gene TRBJ2-5, with D possibly matching TRBD1 (6 bases). This CDR3 contains 13 residues. Trimming took off 0 bases at V and 5 bases at J, with 8 bases between the two ends. Germline values: CDR1 SGHNT, CDR2 YYREEE (reference sequence). In DNA, the CDR3 is TGTGCCAGCAGCTTGGGACAGGAGGAGACCCAGTACTTC. This encodes CASSLGQEETQYF. Combining the CDR3 with reference TRBV5-4 and TRBJ2-5 gives the whole variable domain ETGVTQSPTHLIKTRGQQVTLRCSSQSGHNTVSWYQQALGQGPQFIFQYYREEENGRGNFPPRFSGLQFPNYSSELNVNALELDDSALYLCASSLGQEETQYFGPGTRLLVL.

The CDR3 loop is CASSLAGARFQETQYF. The CDR3 bases are TGTGCCAGCTCACTAGCGGGGGCCCGGTTCCAAGAGACCCAGTACTTC. The chain employs TRBV2 and TRBJ2-5; 11 bases map to TRBD2. V trimming: 8 bases; J trimming: 1 base; junction bases outside the gene matches: 9. This CDR3 comprises 16 residues. Per the germline V gene, CDR1 is SNHLY and CDR2 is FYNNEI.

This clone was counted between two and nine times. The J gene is TRBJ1-1, the V gene TRBV19; D might be TRBD1 (5 bases). V lost 3 bases to trimming and J lost 2 bases, with 10 bases between them. Germline-derived CDR1 and CDR2 are LNHDA and SQIVND (reference sequence). The CDR3 has 14 amino acids. CDR3 DNA sequence: TGTGCCAGTAGTATTCAGGGATTCAACACTGAAGCTTTCTTT. Protein product: CASSIQGFNTEAFF. Supplemented by reference TRBV19 and TRBJ1-1, the full variable domain reads DGGITQSPKYLFRKEGQNVTLSCEQNLNHDAMYWYRQDPGQGLRLIYYSQIVNDFQKGDIAEGYSVSREKKESFPLTVTSAQKNPTAFYLCASSIQGFNTEAFFGQGTRLTVV.

The DNA of the CDR3 is TGTGCCAGCAGCTTAGAAGGATTGAGTGACACCATATATTTT. Translated, it gives CASSLEGLSDTIYF. This sequence joins TRBV7-9 and TRBJ1-3; D is undetermined. The germline gives CDR1 SEHNR, CDR2 FQNEAQ (reference sequence). V lost 1 base and J lost 8, with 12 bases in between. This CDR3 comprises 14 residues.

The CDR3 DNA follows: TGTGCCAGCAGAGGCGCTGGACAGCGCTATGGCTACACCTTC. Protein sequence: CASRGAGQRYGYTF. V usage is TRBV6-5 and J usage is TRBJ1-2; TRBD1 is a possible D gene (6 bases). The length of the CDR3 is 14 residues. Trimming stripped 6 bases from V and 4 bases from J, with 15 bases between. Germline lookup yields CDR1 MNHEY and CDR2 SVGAGI.

The chain employs TRBV7-9 and TRBJ1-2, with D unresolved. The CDR3 length is 15 residues. The ends were cut back, 1 base at V and 0 bases at J, with 9 bases in the middle. The germline V gene has CDR1 SEHNR and CDR2 FQNEAQ (reference sequence). CDR3: CASSLVTRANYGYTF. In DNA form, the CDR3 reads TGTGCCAGCAGCTTAGTAACTAGAGCTAACTATGGCTACACCTTC.

V usage is TRBV5-4 and J usage is TRBJ1-1; tentatively, D is TRBD1 (5 bases). Germline CDR1 and CDR2: SGHNT and YYREEE (reference sequence). This CDR3 spans 14 amino acids. V lost 5 bases, J lost 4 bases, and 15 bases lay in between. CDR3 region: CASRTDWESTEAFF. DNA of the CDR3: TGTGCCAGCAGGACAGACTGGGAAAGCACTGAAGCTTTCTTT.

The sample holds a few counts of this clone. CDR3 DNA: TGTGCCAGCCGGACAGCTACTAGCGAGCAGTACTTC. It yields the protein CASRTATSEQYF. The chain employs TRBV7-8 and TRBJ2-7; possibly TRBD1 for D (6 bases). The CDR3 is 12 amino acids. Germline V CDR1 and CDR2: SGHVS, FQNEAQ. Trimming pared 8 bases from V and 6 bases from J, leaving 14 bases between.

This chain connects TRBV19 to TRBJ2-7; 15 positions agree with TRBD2. CDR1 and CDR2 from the germline V gene are LNHDA and SQIVND (reference sequence). With 4 bases clipped from V and 0 bases from J, the junction kept 7 bases outside the gene matches. The CDR3 covers 18 residues. The CDR3 nucleotides read TGTGCCAGTAGTAGGGGGACTAGCGGGGGGACCCGCTCCTACGAGCAGTACTTC. This codes for CASSRGTSGGTRSYEQYF.

In its sample, this clone was seen a few times. This chain connects TRBV7-8 to TRBJ1-2; the D is unclear. The CDR3 is made up of 15 amino acids. From germline, CDR1 is SGHVS and CDR2 FQNEAQ. Trimming shortened V by 1 base and J by 4 bases, and 13 bases separated the two germline ends. CDR3 loop: CASSLGLGDLYGYTF. Written as DNA, the CDR3 is TGTGCCAGCAGCTTAGGTTTAGGAGACCTCTATGGCTACACCTTC.